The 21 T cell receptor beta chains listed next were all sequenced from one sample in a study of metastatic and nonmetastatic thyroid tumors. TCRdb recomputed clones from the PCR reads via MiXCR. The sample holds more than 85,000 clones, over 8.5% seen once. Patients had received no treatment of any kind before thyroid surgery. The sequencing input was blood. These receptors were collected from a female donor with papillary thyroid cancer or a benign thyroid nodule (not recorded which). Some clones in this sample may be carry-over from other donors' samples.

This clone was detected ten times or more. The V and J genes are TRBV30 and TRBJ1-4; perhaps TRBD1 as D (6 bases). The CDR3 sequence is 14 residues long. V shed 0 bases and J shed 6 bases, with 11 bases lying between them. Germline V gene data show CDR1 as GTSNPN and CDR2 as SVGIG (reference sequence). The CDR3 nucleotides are TGTGCCTGGAGTGTCGGCAGGGGCCATGAAAAACTGTTTTTT. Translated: CAWSVGRGHEKLFF.

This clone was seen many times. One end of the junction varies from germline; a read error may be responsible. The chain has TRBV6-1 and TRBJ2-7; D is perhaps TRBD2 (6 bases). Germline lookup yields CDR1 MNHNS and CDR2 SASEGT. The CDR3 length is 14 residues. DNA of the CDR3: TGTGCCAGCAGTGGGGCAGGGACTTCCTACGAGCAGTGCTTC. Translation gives CASSGAGTSYEQCF.

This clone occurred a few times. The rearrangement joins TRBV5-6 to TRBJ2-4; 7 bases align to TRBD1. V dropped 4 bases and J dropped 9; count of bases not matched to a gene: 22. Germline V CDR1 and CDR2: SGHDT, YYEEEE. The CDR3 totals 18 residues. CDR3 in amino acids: CASSPLTNRGVFGGIQYF. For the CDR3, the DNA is TGTGCCAGCAGCCCTCTTACAAACAGGGGAGTATTTGGCGGCATTCAGTACTTC.

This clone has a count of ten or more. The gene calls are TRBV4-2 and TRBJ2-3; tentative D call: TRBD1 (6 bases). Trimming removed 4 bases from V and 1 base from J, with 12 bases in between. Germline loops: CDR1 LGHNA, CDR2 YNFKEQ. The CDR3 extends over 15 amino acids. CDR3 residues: CASSPYKGGTDTQYF. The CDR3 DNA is TGTGCCAGCAGCCCCTACAAGGGGGGCACAGATACGCAGTATTTT.

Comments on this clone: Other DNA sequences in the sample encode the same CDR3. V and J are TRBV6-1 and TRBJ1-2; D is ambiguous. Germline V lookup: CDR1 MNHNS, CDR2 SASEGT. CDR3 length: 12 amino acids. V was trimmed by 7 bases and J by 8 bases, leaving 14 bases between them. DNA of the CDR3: TGTGCCAGCACCGGTGGGTCCTTGGGCTACACCTTC. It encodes CASTGGSLGYTF.

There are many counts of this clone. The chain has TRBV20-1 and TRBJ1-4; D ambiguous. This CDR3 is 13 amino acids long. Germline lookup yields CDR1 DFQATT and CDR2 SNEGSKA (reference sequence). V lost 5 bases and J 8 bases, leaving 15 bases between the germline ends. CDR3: CSAPGGREEKLFF. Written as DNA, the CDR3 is TGCAGTGCTCCAGGTGGTAGGGAGGAAAAACTGTTTTTT.

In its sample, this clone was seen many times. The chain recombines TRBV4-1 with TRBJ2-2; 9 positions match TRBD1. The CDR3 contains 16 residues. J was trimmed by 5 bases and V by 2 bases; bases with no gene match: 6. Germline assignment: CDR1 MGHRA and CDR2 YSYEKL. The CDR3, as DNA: TGCGCCAGCAGCCAAATCGGGACAGGGAGTACCGGGGAGCTGTTTTTT. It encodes CASSQIGTGSTGELFF.

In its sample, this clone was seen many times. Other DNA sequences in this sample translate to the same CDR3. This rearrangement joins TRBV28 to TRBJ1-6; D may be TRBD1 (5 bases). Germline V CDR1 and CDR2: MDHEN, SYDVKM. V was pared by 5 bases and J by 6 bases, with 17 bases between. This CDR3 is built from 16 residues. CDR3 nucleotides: TGTGCCAGCAGTCCCCCGGGACCGACCGTTAATTCACCCCTCCACTTT. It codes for CASSPPGPTVNSPLHF.

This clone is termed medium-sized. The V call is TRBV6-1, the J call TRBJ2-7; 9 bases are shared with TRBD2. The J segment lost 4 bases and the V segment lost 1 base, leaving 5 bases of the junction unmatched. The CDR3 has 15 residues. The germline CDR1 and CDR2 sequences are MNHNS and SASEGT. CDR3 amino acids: CASSEVAGEGYEQYF. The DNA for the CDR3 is TGTGCCAGCAGTGAAGTAGCGGGGGAAGGATACGAGCAGTACTTC.

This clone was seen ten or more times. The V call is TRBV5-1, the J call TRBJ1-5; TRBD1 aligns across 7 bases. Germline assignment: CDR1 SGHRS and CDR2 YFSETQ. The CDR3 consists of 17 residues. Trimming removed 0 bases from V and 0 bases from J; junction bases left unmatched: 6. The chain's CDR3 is CASSLDWDSYSNQPQHF. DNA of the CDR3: TGCGCCAGCAGCTTGGACTGGGACAGCTATAGCAATCAGCCCCAGCATTTT.

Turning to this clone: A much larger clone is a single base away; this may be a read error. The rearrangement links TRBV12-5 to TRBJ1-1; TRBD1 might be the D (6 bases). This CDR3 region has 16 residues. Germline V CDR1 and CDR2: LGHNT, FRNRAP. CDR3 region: CASCLAGWGRGTEAFF. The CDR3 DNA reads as TGTGCTAGTTGTTTGGCGGGATGGGGGCGCGGCACTGAAGCTTTCTTT.

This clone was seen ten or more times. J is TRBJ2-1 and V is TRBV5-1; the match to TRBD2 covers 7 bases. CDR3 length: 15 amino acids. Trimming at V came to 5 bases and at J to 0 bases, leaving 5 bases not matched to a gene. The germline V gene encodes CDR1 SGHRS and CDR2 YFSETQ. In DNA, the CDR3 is TGCGCCAGCAGACCTCTAGCGGACTCCTACAATGAGCAGTTCTTC. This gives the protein CASRPLADSYNEQFF.

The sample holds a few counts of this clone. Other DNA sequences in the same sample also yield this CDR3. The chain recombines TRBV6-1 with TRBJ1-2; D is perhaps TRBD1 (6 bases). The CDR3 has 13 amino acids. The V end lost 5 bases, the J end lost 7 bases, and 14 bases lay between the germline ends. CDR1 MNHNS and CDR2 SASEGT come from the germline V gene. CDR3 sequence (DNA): TGTGCCAGCAGTCAACAGGGAGACGGTGGCTACACCTTC. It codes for CASSQQGDGGYTF.

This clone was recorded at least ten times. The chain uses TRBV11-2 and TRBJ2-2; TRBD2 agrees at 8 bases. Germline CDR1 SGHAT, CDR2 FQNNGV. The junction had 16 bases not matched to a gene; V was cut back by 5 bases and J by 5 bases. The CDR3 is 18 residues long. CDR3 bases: TGTGCCAGCAGCCTCCTCCGGGGGGGCCAGCTGGGTACCGGGGAGCTGTTTTTT. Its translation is CASSLLRGGQLGTGELFF.

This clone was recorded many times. The DNA for the CDR3 is TGTGCCAGCAGCTTAGCGGACAGGGGGACTGAAGCTTTCTTT. Translating it yields CASSLADRGTEAFF. The V call is TRBV11-3, the J call TRBJ1-1; 10 bases fit TRBD1. Germline loops: CDR1 SGHNT, CDR2 YENEEA. The CDR3 extends over 14 amino acids. J lost 5 bases, V lost 1 base, and 1 base had no gene match.

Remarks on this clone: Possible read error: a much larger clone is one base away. Here the CDR3 DNA reads TGTGCCAGCTCACCCCGGGGATCTGGAAACACCATATATTTT. This codes for CASSPRGSGNTIYF. The V call is TRBV18, the J call TRBJ1-3; D gene uncertain. The CDR3 is made up of 14 amino acids. Germline values: CDR1 KGHSH, CDR2 LQKENI. V was clipped by 3 bases and J by 1 base, with 7 bases between them.

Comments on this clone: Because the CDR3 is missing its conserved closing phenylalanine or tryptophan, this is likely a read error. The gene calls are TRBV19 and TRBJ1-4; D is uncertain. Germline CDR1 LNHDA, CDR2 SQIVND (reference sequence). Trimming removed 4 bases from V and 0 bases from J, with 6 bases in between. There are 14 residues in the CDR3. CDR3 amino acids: CASSRSTTNEKLFL. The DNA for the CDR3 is TGTGCCAGTAGTAGGAGTACAACTAATGAAAAACTGTTTCTT.

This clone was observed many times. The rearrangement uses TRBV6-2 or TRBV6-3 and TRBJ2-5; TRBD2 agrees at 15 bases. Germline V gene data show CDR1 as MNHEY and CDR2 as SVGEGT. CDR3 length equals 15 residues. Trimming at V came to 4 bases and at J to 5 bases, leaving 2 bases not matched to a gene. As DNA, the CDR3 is TGTGCCAGCAGTTGGACTAGCGGGGGGGCGGAGACCCAGTACTTC. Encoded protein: CASSWTSGGAETQYF.

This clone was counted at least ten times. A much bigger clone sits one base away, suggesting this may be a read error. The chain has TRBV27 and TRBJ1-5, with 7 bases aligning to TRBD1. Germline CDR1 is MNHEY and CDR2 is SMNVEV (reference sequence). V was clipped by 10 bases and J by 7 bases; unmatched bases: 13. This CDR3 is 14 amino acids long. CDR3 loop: CATRQGLGGQPQHF. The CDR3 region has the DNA TGTGCCACCCGACAGGGCCTGGGGGGGCAGCCCCAGCATTTT.

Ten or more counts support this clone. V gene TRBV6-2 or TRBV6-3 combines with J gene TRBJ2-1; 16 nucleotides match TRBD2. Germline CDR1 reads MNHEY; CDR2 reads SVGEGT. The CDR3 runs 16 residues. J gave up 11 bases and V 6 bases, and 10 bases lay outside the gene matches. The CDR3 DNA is TGTGCCAGCAGGACAGCTCCGGGACTAGCGGGGGGGAAGCAGTTCTTC. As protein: CASRTAPGLAGGKQFF.

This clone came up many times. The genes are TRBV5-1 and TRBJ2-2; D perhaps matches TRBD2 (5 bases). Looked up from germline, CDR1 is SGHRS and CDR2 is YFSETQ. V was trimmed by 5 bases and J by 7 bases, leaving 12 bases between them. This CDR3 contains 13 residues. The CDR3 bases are TGCGCCAGCAGGGAGAGGGTTGACGGGGAGCTGTTTTTT. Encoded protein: CASRERVDGELFF.